Sequencing of this T cell receptor beta chain was carried out in a study of early T cells in non-severe SARS-CoV-2 infection. Study details: Sequencing of bulk RNA from unsorted whole blood was done, without chain pairing.

This CDR3 contains 13 residues. The germline V gene encodes CDR1 SGDLS and CDR2 YYNGEE. V lost 4 bases and J lost 7, with 12 bases in between. For this clonotype: The antigen remains unidentified.

The study, taken as a whole, reports: The study's VDJdb matching favored anti-spike CD8 responses and missed private and CD4 specificities.

Molecules of cDNA were individually given unique molecular identifiers that were attached to them. TCRdb ran MiXCR on the 5' RACE reads and lists one entry per CDR3 protein. This sample yields about 61,000 distinct CDR3 sequences, of which 9.5% to 14% are seen a single time; 1.5% to 2% belongs to the top ten. This chain links TRBV9 with TRBJ2-1; tentative D call: TRBD2 (5 bases). The material sequenced was whole blood. The source is an adult who was a healthcare worker with PCR-confirmed SARS-CoV-2 infection or an uninfected control (not recorded which). The CDR3: CASSTGLANEQFF. For the CDR3, the DNA is TGTGCCAGCAGCACCGGACTGGCAAATGAGCAGTTCTTC.